These 10 T cell receptor beta chains came from one sample sequenced in a study of a mutant IDH1 vaccine in newly diagnosed glioma. Regarding time point: week 23, last vaccination. A 20-mer mutant IDH1 peptide at 300 ug was injected subcutaneously with topical imiquimod. The assay was immunoSEQ multiplex PCR, and TCRdb's table has in-frame clones only and misses some. Of about 29,000 clones listed, 80% are singletons. The antigens these receptors bind are not known. The specimen was PBMCs, collected from a glioma patient whose treatment included an IDH1 peptide vaccine. Receptors were obtained from a woman aged 18-29 years with glioma.

This sequence joins TRBV28 and TRBJ2-1; 7 bases fit TRBD1. CDR1 and CDR2 (germline): MDHEN, SYDVKM. V lost 8 bases, J lost 1 base, and 5 bases stayed unmatched. This CDR3 has 14 amino acids. CDR3 sequence reads: CASVTGDSYNEQFF. The CDR3 DNA follows: TGTGCCAGCGTAACAGGGGATTCCTACAATGAGCAGTTCTTC. Complete variable domain (other parts from reference TRBV28 and TRBJ2-1): DVKVTQSSRYLVKRTGEKVFLECVQDMDHENMFWYRQDPGLGLRLIYFSYDVKMKEKGDIPEGYSVSREKKERFSLILESASTNQTSMYLCASVTGDSYNEQFFGPGTRLTVL.

J is TRBJ2-3 and V is TRBV5-1; D is undetermined. V gave up 0 bases and J gave up 0 bases, with 8 bases separating them. The CDR3 spans 15 residues. CDR1 SGHRS and CDR2 YFSETQ come from the germline V gene. Here the CDR3 DNA reads TGCGCCAGCAGCTTGGGGACCGCTAGCACAGATACGCAGTATTTT. Its protein product is CASSLGTASTDTQYF.

The V call is TRBV7-8, the J call TRBJ2-3, with 8 positions matching TRBD1. Trimming cost V 5 bases and J 1 base; bases outside gene matches: 2. The CDR3 is 14 residues long. CDR1 SGHVS and CDR2 FQNEAQ come from the germline V gene. CDR3 sequence: CASSRGQGTDTQYF. CDR3 DNA: TGTGCCAGCAGCAGGGGACAGGGCACAGATACGCAGTATTTT.

The chain is built from TRBV15 and TRBJ2-3; 8 nucleotides line up with TRBD2. Germline V lookup: CDR1 LNHNV, CDR2 YYDKDF (reference sequence). The CDR3 loop spans 16 amino acids. V lost 1 base, J lost 2 bases, and 5 bases stayed unmatched. Written as DNA, the CDR3 is TGTGCCACCAGCAGAGGAGTTAGCGGGATCACAGATACGCAGTATTTT. It codes for CATSRGVSGITDTQYF.

This clone appeared a single time. V usage is TRBV11-2 and J usage is TRBJ1-4; D gene ambiguous. Per the germline V gene, CDR1 is SGHAT and CDR2 is FQNNGV. The CDR3 is 14 residues long. V was shortened by 2 bases and J by 8 bases, with 12 bases between the two germline ends. The CDR3, as DNA: TGTGCCAGCAGCTTAACGGCATCACGAGAAAAACTGTTTTTT. It translates to CASSLTASREKLFF. The variable domain in full, completed from reference TRBV11-2 and TRBJ1-4, reads EAGVAQSPRYKIIEKRQSVAFWCNPISGHATLYWYQQILGQGPKLLIQFQNNGVVDDSQLPKDRFSAERLKGVDSTLKIQPAKLEDSAVYLCASSLTASREKLFFGSGTQLSVL.

V gene TRBV5-1 combines with J gene TRBJ2-3, with D uncertain. CDR1 and CDR2 (germline): SGHRS, YFSETQ. The CDR3 covers 15 residues. V was shortened by 1 base and J by 0 bases, with 9 bases between the two germline ends. CDR3 loop: CASSLSSVSTDTQYF. DNA of the CDR3: TGCGCCAGCAGCTTGTCGTCGGTTAGCACAGATACGCAGTATTTT.

The gene calls are TRBV11-2 and TRBJ1-4, with 10 bases matching TRBD1. The CDR3 has 17 amino acids. The ends lost 1 base at V and 11 bases at J; junction bases unmatched: 13. Germline loops: CDR1 SGHAT, CDR2 FQNNGV. This CDR3 is CASSLARPWTGGEKLFF. Here the CDR3 DNA reads TGTGCCAGCAGCTTAGCCCGACCGTGGACAGGGGGGGAGAAACTGTTTTTT.

The count of this clone is one. CDR3 loop: CAISAEAANEKLFF. DNA of the CDR3: TGTGCCATCAGTGCCGAGGCGGCTAATGAAAAACTGTTTTTT. The V and J genes are TRBV10-3 and TRBJ1-4, with D unresolved. The CDR3 totals 14 residues. Per the germline V gene, CDR1 is ENHRY and CDR2 is SYGVKD. The germline V and J ends were trimmed by 4 bases and 3 bases, with 9 bases remaining between them.

The chain couples TRBV7-2 to TRBJ2-1, with TRBD2 matching 12 bases. With V trimmed by 5 bases and J by 0 bases, 5 bases remained unmatched. The CDR3 is 17 residues long. The V gene's germline CDR1 is SGHTA and CDR2 FQGNSA. CDR3 sequence reads: CASSTRTSGVSYNEQFF. In DNA, the CDR3 is TGTGCCAGCAGCACCCGGACTAGCGGGGTCTCCTACAATGAGCAGTTCTTC.

In DNA, the CDR3 is TGTGCCAGTCGGACATCTAACTATGGCTACACCTTC. Translation: CASRTSNYGYTF. This chain joins TRBV28 and TRBJ1-2; perhaps TRBD1 as D (5 bases). The CDR3 extends over 12 amino acids. Trimming shortened V by 9 bases and J by 0 bases, and 8 bases separated the two germline ends. Germline lookup yields CDR1 MDHEN and CDR2 SYDVKM.